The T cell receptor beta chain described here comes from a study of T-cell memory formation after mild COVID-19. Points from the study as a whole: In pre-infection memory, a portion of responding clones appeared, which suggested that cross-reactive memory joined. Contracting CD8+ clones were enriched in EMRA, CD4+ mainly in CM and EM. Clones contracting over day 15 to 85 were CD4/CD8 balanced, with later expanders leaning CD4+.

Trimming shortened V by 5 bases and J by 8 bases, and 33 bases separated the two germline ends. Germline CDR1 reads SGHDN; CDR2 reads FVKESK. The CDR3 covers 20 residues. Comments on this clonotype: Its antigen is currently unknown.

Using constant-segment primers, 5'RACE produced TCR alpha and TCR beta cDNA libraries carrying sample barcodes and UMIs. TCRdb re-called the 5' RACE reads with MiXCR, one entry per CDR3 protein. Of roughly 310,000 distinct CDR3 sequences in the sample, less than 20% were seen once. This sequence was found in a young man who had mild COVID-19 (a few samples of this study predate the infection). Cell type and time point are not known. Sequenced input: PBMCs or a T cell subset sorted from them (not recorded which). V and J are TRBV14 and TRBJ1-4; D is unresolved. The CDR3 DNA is TGTGCCAGCAGCAACTCAAGGCTAACCAAAGTGGTCGGCGGGCCCGAAAAACTGTTTTTT. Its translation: CASSNSRLTKVVGGPEKLFF.